The 32 T cell receptor beta chains below all came from one sample that was sequenced in a study of tissue T cells after allogeneic stem cell transplantation. The table came from immunoSEQ multiplex PCR; TCRdb's copy has only in-frame clones and leaves some out. This table holds about 9,900 clones, roughly 56% found once. The sequencing used tissue from the jejunum, collected at autopsy. The receptors were sampled from an older female donor with lung cancer.

The CDR3 region has the DNA TGCGCCAGCAGCCAAGGAGGGGCGCGACTGCCTTTTGGCTACACCTTC. Protein sequence: CASSQGGARLPFGYTF. This chain joins TRBV4-3 and TRBJ1-2, with a tentative D call TRBD1 (5 bases). This CDR3 has 16 amino acids. V lost 1 base and J lost 7, with 19 bases in between. The germline V gene encodes CDR1 LGHNA and CDR2 YSLEER.

This clone was recorded once. CDR3 protein: CASSKSTGRDTEAFF. CDR3 in DNA: TGTGCCAGCAGCAAGTCAACAGGGCGGGACACTGAAGCTTTCTTT. The chain has TRBV11-2 and TRBJ1-1, with a possible D match to TRBD1 (6 bases). Between the trimmed V and J ends, which lost 5 bases and 3 bases, there was a span of 16 bases. CDR3 length: 15 residues. CDR1 is SGHAT and CDR2 is FQNNGV in the germline V gene.

The chain combines TRBV6-5 with TRBJ2-6, with D perhaps matching TRBD1 (7 bases). Trimming stripped 7 bases from V and 3 bases from J, with 13 bases between. CDR1 and CDR2 from the germline V gene are MNHEY and SVGAGI. This CDR3 comprises 15 residues. DNA for the CDR3: TGTGCCAGCAAGGAGGGGGCGCTTGGGGCCAACGTCCTGACTTTC. This gives the protein CASKEGALGANVLTF.

The chain combines TRBV18 with TRBJ2-7; a possible D gene is TRBD1 (6 bases). CDR3 size: 14 residues. CDR1 is KGHSH and CDR2 is LQKENI in the germline V gene. Trimming pared 3 bases from V and 2 bases from J, leaving 11 bases between. The CDR3 protein is CASSPRQDAYEQYF. DNA for the CDR3: TGTGCCAGCTCACCGAGACAGGATGCCTACGAGCAGTACTTC.

The chain employs TRBV6-1 and TRBJ1-2; the D gene is possibly TRBD1 (6 bases). Trimming left V 1 base short and J 10 bases short, with 10 bases between. CDR1 is MNHNS, CDR2 SASEGT, per germline. The CDR3 sequence is 12 residues long. DNA for the CDR3: TGTGCCAGCAGTGAAGGGTCAGGGGACTACACCTTC. It translates to CASSEGSGDYTF.

In this sample, this clone is medium-sized. The chain uses TRBV3-1 (or the pseudogene TRBV3-2) and TRBJ2-3; TRBD1 might be the D (5 bases). The CDR3 length is 14 residues. Germline CDR1 is LGHDT and CDR2 is YNNKEL (reference sequence). Between the trimmed V and J ends, which lost 4 bases and 0 bases, there was a span of 8 bases. The CDR3 spells CASSRQTSTDTQYF. In nucleotides, the CDR3 is TGTGCCAGCAGCCGACAGACTAGCACAGATACGCAGTATTTT.

This clone appeared a few times. The chain is built from TRBV5-1 and TRBJ2-7; D possibly corresponds to TRBD2 (6 bases). Deletions cut 5 bases from V and 0 bases from J, with 15 bases between. CDR1 and CDR2 (germline): SGHRS, YFSETQ. This CDR3 has 15 residues. The CDR3 protein is CASSPDSTSSYEQYF. CDR3 nucleotide sequence: TGCGCCAGCAGTCCTGACTCGACTAGCTCCTACGAGCAGTACTTC.

V is TRBV19 and J is TRBJ1-1; D is ambiguous. Germline values: CDR1 LNHDA, CDR2 SQIVND (reference sequence). The V gene lost 6 bases and the J gene lost 1 base, with 15 bases spanning the gap. This CDR3 is built from 15 residues. The CDR3 reads CASSSPLRANTEAFF. DNA of the CDR3: TGTGCCAGTAGCTCCCCTCTGAGAGCGAACACTGAAGCTTTCTTT. Full variable domain (rest looked up from reference TRBV19 and TRBJ1-1): DGGITQSPKYLFRKEGQNVTLSCEQNLNHDAMYWYRQDPGQGLRLIYYSQIVNDFQKGDIAEGYSVSREKKESFPLTVTSAQKNPTAFYLCASSSPLRANTEAFFGQGTRLTVV.

The V gene is TRBV7-9, the J gene TRBJ1-1, with 9 bases lining up with TRBD1. CDR3 length equals 14 residues. From germline, CDR1 is SEHNR and CDR2 FQNEAQ (reference sequence). The V gene end was trimmed by 7 bases and the J gene end by 11 bases; junction bases not matched to a gene: 14. The CDR3 bases are TGTGCCAGCAACATTCCGGAACAGGGGGCGCGGGCTTTCTTT. Amino acid sequence: CASNIPEQGARAFF.

The chain links TRBV5-4 to TRBJ2-2; D might be TRBD2 (5 bases). The CDR3 extends over 15 amino acids. Trimming removed 4 bases from V and 3 bases from J, with 13 bases in between. CDR1 is SGHNT, CDR2 YYREEE, per germline (reference sequence). The CDR3 sequence: CASSPRDTYTGELFF. Here the CDR3 DNA reads TGTGCCAGCAGCCCTCGGGATACCTACACCGGGGAGCTGTTTTTT.

The chain has TRBV29-1 and TRBJ1-1; D is perhaps TRBD1 (5 bases). V lost 7 bases, J lost 1 base, and 7 bases lay in between. The CDR3 has 11 residues. The germline gives CDR1 SQVTM, CDR2 ANQGSEA. The CDR3 loop is CSAQGNTEAFF. CDR3 sequence (DNA): TGCAGCGCCCAGGGGAACACTGAAGCTTTCTTT.

The rearrangement links TRBV9 to TRBJ1-5; the match to TRBD1 covers 9 bases. Germline CDR1 reads SGDLS; CDR2 reads YYNGEE. V lost 10 bases to trimming and J lost 5 bases; unmatched junction nucleotides: 7. The CDR3 contains 13 residues. The CDR3 DNA is TGTGCCGAGGACAGGGGAGGCCATCAGCCCCAGCATTTT. Translation gives CAEDRGGHQPQHF.

J is TRBJ2-7 and V is TRBV7-9; TRBD2 aligns across 13 bases. The ends lost 4 bases at V and 4 bases at J; junction bases unmatched: 4. The CDR3 sequence is 15 residues long. Germline lookup yields CDR1 SEHNR and CDR2 FQNEAQ (reference sequence). In nucleotides, the CDR3 is TGTGCCAGCAGCTCCCTGACTAGCGGGAGGTACGAGCAGTACTTC. It yields the protein CASSSLTSGRYEQYF.

In DNA, the CDR3 is TGTGCCAGCAGCCCCGGGACAGGGCCAAATTCACCCCTCCACTTT. It specifies CASSPGTGPNSPLHF. The V call is TRBV11-3, the J call TRBJ1-6; 9 bases match TRBD1. The V segment lost 5 bases and the J segment 7 bases; nucleotides outside the gene matches: 6. Germline V CDR1 and CDR2: SGHNT, YENEEA. The CDR3 length is 15 residues.

This clone occurred a few times. The J gene is TRBJ2-1, the V gene TRBV11-3, with 12 bases fitting TRBD2. Germline CDR1 is SGHNT and CDR2 is YENEEA. The CDR3 is 16 amino acids. Germline trimming cut 4 bases from V and 9 bases from J; bases unmatched to any gene: 10. The CDR3 spells CASSSRLAGVRGEQFF. For the CDR3, the DNA is TGTGCCAGCAGCTCTCGACTAGCGGGAGTTCGGGGTGAGCAGTTCTTC.

V gene TRBV5-1 combines with J gene TRBJ2-5; D perhaps matches TRBD2 (6 bases). The germline V and J ends were trimmed by 2 bases and 2 bases, with 10 bases remaining between them. Germline CDR1 is SGHRS and CDR2 is YFSETQ. This CDR3 is 14 amino acids long. CDR3 bases: TGCGCCAGCAGCTTAACTAGCCATCAAGAGACCCAGTACTTC. It is translated as CASSLTSHQETQYF.

This clone has a handful of counts. This chain links TRBV4-1 with TRBJ1-5, with a possible D match to TRBD1 (6 bases). With 1 base removed from V and 0 bases from J, the gap between germline ends came to 16 bases. This CDR3 comprises 18 residues. Germline loops: CDR1 MGHRA, CDR2 YSYEKL. The CDR3 bases are TGCGCCAGCAGCCAAGGTAGGCGGGGGCGGAATAGCAATCAGCCCCAGCATTTT. Residues: CASSQGRRGRNSNQPQHF.

This sequence joins TRBV19 and TRBJ2-4, with no clear D. V shed 5 bases and J shed 5 bases, with 7 bases lying between them. Germline CDR1 is LNHDA and CDR2 is SQIVND (reference sequence). The CDR3 has 12 residues. The DNA for the CDR3 is TGTGCCAGTAGTTCTCGACAAAACATTCAGTACTTC. Amino acid sequence: CASSSRQNIQYF.

The CDR3 coding sequence is TGCGCCAGCAGCTTGGGGGGTCCGGGACACTCACGCCACGAGCAGTACTTC. It translates to CASSLGGPGHSRHEQYF. The rearrangement uses TRBV5-1 and TRBJ2-7; tentative D call: TRBD1 (6 bases). CDR3 length: 17 residues. Germline CDR1 is SGHRS and CDR2 is YFSETQ. V dropped 0 bases and J dropped 5 bases, with 21 bases sitting between them.

By share of the sample, this clone is medium-sized (0.01 to 0.1%). The chain joins TRBV4-2 to TRBJ2-1; 8 bases match TRBD2. V lost 6 bases, J lost 7 bases, and 17 bases stayed unmatched. Germline V gives CDR1 LGHNA, CDR2 YNFKEQ. The CDR3 is 17 amino acids. The CDR3 DNA reads TGTGCCAGCAGTCTAAACGGGCCCCGGGGACTAGATAATGAGCAGTTCTTC. This codes for CASSLNGPRGLDNEQFF.

V usage is TRBV2 and J usage is TRBJ2-7; no clear D gene. Deletions cut 5 bases from V and 7 bases from J, with 12 bases between. In germline, CDR1 is SNHLY, CDR2 FYNNEI. The CDR3 consists of 12 residues. This chain's CDR3 is CASSSPPQEQYF. The CDR3 nucleotides read TGTGCCAGCAGTTCCCCCCCACAGGAGCAGTACTTC.

This clone occurred once. This rearrangement joins TRBV30 to TRBJ1-5; D is unresolved. From germline, CDR1 is GTSNPN and CDR2 SVGIG (reference sequence). V dropped 0 bases and J dropped 0 bases, with 9 bases sitting between them. The CDR3 runs to 15 residues. The chain's CDR3 is CAWSVQLSSNQPQHF. The CDR3 DNA is TGTGCCTGGAGTGTACAGTTGAGTAGCAATCAGCCCCAGCATTTT. The whole variable domain, remainder taken from reference TRBV30 and TRBJ1-5, is SQTIHQWPATLVQPVGSPLSLECTVEGTSNPNLYWYRQAAGRGLQLLFYSVGIGQISSEVPQNLSASRPQDRQFILSSKKLLLSDSGFYLCAWSVQLSSNQPQHFGDGTRLSIL.

The rearrangement joins TRBV6-4 to TRBJ2-3; no reliable D call. The germline V gene has CDR1 MRHNA and CDR2 SNTAGT. CDR3 size: 15 residues. Trimming removed 3 bases at V and 0 bases at J, with 10 bases between. The CDR3 reads CASSEGLTSTDTQYF. The CDR3 DNA follows: TGTGCCAGCAGTGAGGGTCTAACTAGCACAGATACGCAGTATTTT.

This clone was seen more than once but under ten times. This chain connects TRBV24-1 to TRBJ2-1, with 8 bases matching TRBD1. With 3 bases clipped from V and 2 bases from J, the junction kept 5 bases outside the gene matches. The length of the CDR3 is 16 residues. Germline values: CDR1 KGHDR, CDR2 SFDVKD. The CDR3 loop reads CATSDRQGRTYNEQFF. CDR3 coding DNA: TGTGCCACCAGTGATCGACAGGGGCGGACCTACAATGAGCAGTTCTTC.

This clone occurred once. This sequence joins TRBV7-2 and TRBJ2-1, with TRBD2 matching over 9 bases. V gave up 6 bases and J gave up 3 bases; unmatched junction bases: 6. The length of the CDR3 is 15 residues. Germline V CDR1 and CDR2: SGHTA, FQGNSA. CDR3 sequence: CASSTGTSSYNEQFF. The CDR3 region has the DNA TGTGCCAGCAGTACCGGGACTAGCAGCTACAATGAGCAGTTCTTC.

The V call is TRBV3-1 (or the pseudogene TRBV3-2), the J call TRBJ1-1; TRBD1 agrees at 9 bases. Germline V gives CDR1 LGHDT, CDR2 YNNKEL (reference sequence). CDR3 size: 14 residues. J was trimmed by 6 bases and V by 1 base; bases with no gene match: 3. The CDR3 bases are TGTGCCAGCAGCCAAGCCGGGACAGGGTCTGAAGCTTTCTTT. This encodes CASSQAGTGSEAFF.

This clone was seen just once. This sample includes further DNA sequences coding for the same CDR3. The chain is built from TRBV7-2 and TRBJ1-5; D is perhaps TRBD1 (5 bases). The germline gives CDR1 SGHTA, CDR2 FQGNSA. V lost 5 bases to trimming and J lost 4 bases, with 12 bases between them. The CDR3 is 14 amino acids. The CDR3 DNA is TGTGCCAGCAGCCTGATGGGGGGAAATCAGCCCCAGCATTTT. It encodes CASSLMGGNQPQHF.

This clone was recorded only once. The genes are TRBV4-1 and TRBJ2-7, with a possible D match to TRBD2 (5 bases). Germline CDR1 is MGHRA and CDR2 is YSYEKL. V was cut by 3 bases and J by 5 bases, with 14 bases left in between. The CDR3 consists of 14 residues. Written as DNA, the CDR3 is TGCGCCAGCAGCCAGACAAGGGAGAATAACGAGCAGTACTTC. It is translated as CASSQTRENNEQYF.

This chain joins TRBV6-6 and TRBJ2-2; D is uncertain. Per germline, CDR1 MNHNY and CDR2 SVGAGI (reference sequence). Deletions cut 8 bases from V and 7 bases from J, with 11 bases between. The CDR3 totals 12 residues. The CDR3 nucleotides read TGTGCCAGCCGGTTACAAGGCGGGGAGCTGTTTTTT. This encodes CASRLQGGELFF.

V is TRBV24-1 and J is TRBJ1-6; no definite D call. With 7 bases removed from V and 4 bases from J, the gap between germline ends came to 13 bases. The CDR3 is made up of 15 amino acids. Germline V gene data show CDR1 as KGHDR and CDR2 as SFDVKD. The DNA of the CDR3 is TGTGCCACCAGGCTCCGAAGTCCTTATAATTCACCCCTCCACTTT. It is translated as CATRLRSPYNSPLHF.

This chain joins TRBV4-1 and TRBJ2-5, with TRBD2 matching over 11 bases. This CDR3 spans 16 amino acids. Germline values: CDR1 MGHRA, CDR2 YSYEKL. V was clipped by 1 base and J by 5 bases; unmatched bases: 6. DNA of the CDR3: TGCGCCAGCAGCCAAGTGCGGACTAGCGGGCTTGAGACCCAGTACTTC. The encoded protein is CASSQVRTSGLETQYF.

The chain has TRBV11-2 and TRBJ2-7; D is uncertain. This CDR3 region has 13 residues. The ends were cut back, 6 bases at V and 6 bases at J, with 15 bases in the middle. Germline V CDR1 and CDR2: SGHAT, FQNNGV. DNA of the CDR3: TGTGCCAGCAGGTCGGGCCTGAGAGGCGAGCAGTACTTC. Amino acid sequence: CASRSGLRGEQYF.